Given below is one TCR beta chain in context. Its antigen remains unidentified. The data are from a study of shared clonotypes between healthy human individuals. Findings and limits, study-wide: Sequencing depth was expected to affect clonotype sharing among donors.

Germline loops: CDR1 SGHNT, CDR2 YENEEA. J gave up 5 bases and V 5 bases, and 2 bases lay outside the gene matches. The CDR3 sequence is 13 residues long. Using immunoSEQ multiplex PCR, the repertoire was profiled, and TCRdb retains in-frame clones only, with some absent. The sample contains about 960,000 clones, over 75% of which appear only once. V and J are TRBV11-3 and TRBJ2-2; 7 bases map to TRBD2. The sample taken for sequencing was memory CD4+ T cells sorted from blood. The sample's subset: CD45RA-negative fraction. The receptor was isolated from a man between 18 and 35 years old in good health. The CDR3 DNA is TGTGCCAGCAGCCCCGGGGGGACCGGGGAGCTGTTTTTT. Encoded protein: CASSPGGTGELFF. Full variable domain (remainder filled in from reference TRBV11-3 and TRBJ2-2): EAGVVQSPRYKIIEKKQPVAFWCNPISGHNTLYWYLQNLGQGPELLIRYENEEAVDDSQLPKDRFSAERLKGVDSTLKIQPAELGDSAVYLCASSPGGTGELFFGEGSRLTVL.